This T cell receptor beta chain was sequenced in a study of Graves' ophthalmopathy and Graves' hyperthyroidism. Turning to this clonotype: Its antigen is as yet unknown.

Overall study results and limits: It was with approximately 69% sensitivity and about 72% specificity that the model predicted ophthalmopathy progression.

Beta-chain TCR CDR3 regions were amplified from RNA transcripts. First-round RT-PCR used HTBI primers; second-round multiplex PCR followed. TCRdb ran MiXCR on the multiplex PCR reads and lists one entry per CDR3 protein. The sample holds some 240,000 distinct CDR3 sequences, less than 55% seen once. V was clipped by 3 bases and J by 4 bases, with 13 bases between them. The CDR3 runs to 15 residues. Germline lookup yields CDR1 SGHTA and CDR2 FQGNSA. The gene calls are TRBV7-2 and TRBJ1-3, with D perhaps TRBD1 (5 bases). Specimen: peripheral blood. This TCR was sampled from an adult man with Graves' ophthalmopathy. The CDR3 sequence: CASSFGTSSGNTIYF. In DNA, the CDR3 is TGTGCCAGCAGCTTCGGGACCTCATCAGGAAACACCATATATTTT.